The rows below give T cell receptor beta chains drawn from one sample of a study of a mutant IDH1 vaccine in newly diagnosed glioma. No antigen has been assigned to these receptors. Sequencing was performed with immunoSEQ multiplex PCR; in TCRdb, only in-frame clones are kept and a portion is missing. The table shows about 59,000 clones, with roughly four fifths occurring only once. The sequences come from PBMCs, collected from a glioma patient whose treatment included an IDH1 peptide vaccine. The origin of the receptors is a man aged 25 to 40 with glioma. The CDR3 runs from the conserved cysteine through the conserved F or W. The order of the fields is J gene, V gene, CDR3 protein.

TRBJ1-2,TRBV5-1,CASSLAQTGPYGYTF
TRBJ1-2,TRBV7-9,CASSLSVGADGYTF
TRBJ2-5,TRBV6-5,CASSSGLTTETQYF
TRBJ1-5,TRBV19,CASETGFSNQPQHF
TRBJ1-6,TRBV27,CASSFDVVGAKNSPLHF
TRBJ1-2,TRBV19,CASSVLTGLGYGYTF
TRBJ2-3,TRBV9,CASSEGGPDTQYF
TRBJ1-5,TRBV5-1,CASSLGQAAGPQHF
TRBJ2-7,TRBV5-1,CASGTNTGTYEQYF
TRBJ1-1,TRBV19,CASSVHRGLNTEAFF
TRBJ1-2,TRBV28,CASSYQGDYGYTF
TRBJ2-4,TRBV1,CTSSRRRGTLAKNIQYF
TRBJ1-1,TRBV18,CASSSGGGGPGGNTEAFF
TRBJ1-1,TRBV5-5,CASSLGAMNTEAFF
TRBJ2-7,TRBV4-2,CASSPTMTSPEQYF
TRBJ2-7,TRBV11-2,CASAPNRPHEQYF
TRBJ1-2,TRBV4-1,CASSQERRAYGYTF
TRBJ2-5,TRBV2,CASSEGLAGEETQYF
TRBJ2-7,TRBV10-1,CASSDAPGLREQYF
TRBJ2-1,TRBV11-2,CASSPDGRSGKFF
TRBJ1-2,TRBV19,CASSVTGHPGYGYTF
TRBJ2-1,TRBV5-1,CASSLAPVGSRGAHNEQFF
TRBJ1-2,TRBV30,CAWDRGGSNYGYTF
TRBJ2-3,TRBV18,CASSPARGPRTDTQYF
TRBJ2-2,TRBV7-2,CASSLERTNTGELFF
TRBJ2-1,TRBV14,CASSPPAGGKYNEQFF
TRBJ2-5,TRBV4-1,CASSQVTSAQETQYF
TRBJ2-6,TRBV7-9,CASSLGGAGANVLTF
TRBJ2-3,TRBV6-6,CASSFTGSRAVDTQYF
TRBJ1-6,TRBV10-3,CAISEYGNSPLHF
TRBJ2-7,TRBV27,CATSAGQLTYEQYF
TRBJ2-2,TRBV7-9,CASSVFGGNTGELFF
TRBJ1-2,TRBV5-5,CASSLFTGGYGYTF
TRBJ2-3,TRBV5-5,CASSWGSGVSTDTQYF
TRBJ2-2,TRBV30,CAWSSTGNTGELFF
TRBJ1-1,TRBV10-3,CAISENESQGAFF
TRBJ2-7,TRBV6-5,CASSYGSPYEQYF
TRBJ1-5,TRBV7-9,CASSLELGNQPQHF
TRBJ2-6,TRBV19,CASSIGGGPTGANVLTF
TRBJ1-6,TRBV27,CASSLEGYNSPLHF
TRBJ1-6,TRBV6-5,CASSRQGGSPLHF
TRBJ1-2,TRBV12-2,CASRRTGKEDGYTF